This note documents a single T cell receptor beta chain sequence. The source of the sample is a study of blood T cell repertoires in COVID-19. Study in general: PBMCs, B-cell-depleted T cells, or T cells were the source of the cDNA or gDNA that made up the material.

This CDR3 has 13 amino acids. Trimming took 8 bases from V and 1 from J; bases not matched to a gene: 5. Germline CDR1 is GTSNPN and CDR2 is SVGIG (reference sequence). Per the original methods: The assay estimated nucleated cells by amplifying reference gene primers. Assay used: immunoSEQ multiplex PCR; TCRdb lists only in-frame clones, some missing. D and trimming come from the DNA, and the V and J calls and clone size come from that table. The sample lists over 50,000 clones; around 86% were seen once. This TCR was recovered from a man aged 50 to 59 with active COVID-19. Input material: peripheral blood. The chain is built from TRBV30 and TRBJ1-1; TRBD1 agrees at 9 bases. The CDR3 is CAKRTGANTEAFF. The CDR3 nucleotides read TGTGCCAAGAGGACAGGGGCGAACACTGAAGCTTTCTTT.